These 12 T cell receptor beta chains came from one sample sequenced in a study of blood T cell repertoires in COVID-19. The data were produced by immunoSEQ multiplex PCR, yet TCRdb's version contains in-frame clones alone and is incomplete. The sample carries 75,000 to 90,000 clones, around four fifths recorded once. Specimen: peripheral blood. The receptors derive from a man in his 60s with COVID-19, enrolled during active disease.

This clone was recorded only once. V is TRBV6-1 and J is TRBJ1-5; 11 bases are shared with TRBD1. Germline-derived CDR1 and CDR2 are MNHNS and SASEGT. With V trimmed by 1 base and J by 6 bases, 2 bases remained unmatched. This CDR3 contains 15 residues. As DNA, the CDR3 is TGTGCCAGCAGTGAAGGGACAGGGGGCGGTCAGCCCCAGCATTTT. Residues: CASSEGTGGGQPQHF.

This sequence joins TRBV3-1 (or the pseudogene TRBV3-2) and TRBJ2-7; TRBD2 matches 7 bases. The V gene's germline CDR1 is LGHDT and CDR2 YNNKEL (reference sequence). The CDR3 contains 13 residues. V was clipped by 4 bases and J by 3 bases; unmatched bases: 3. CDR3 bases: TGTGCCAGCAGCCGACTAGCCGGCTACGAGCAGTACTTC. It codes for CASSRLAGYEQYF.

The V gene is TRBV28, the J gene TRBJ1-2; 7 bases line up with TRBD1. Looked up from germline, CDR1 is MDHEN and CDR2 is SYDVKM. Unmatched junction bases numbered 12, after V lost 10 bases and J lost 7 bases. The CDR3 is 13 residues long. The CDR3 protein is CATTDRQGGGYTF. CDR3 sequence (DNA): TGTGCCACCACTGATAGACAGGGTGGTGGCTACACCTTC.

This clone was detected only a few times. The rearrangement links TRBV29-1 to TRBJ2-7, with D possibly TRBD1 on 5 matching bases. The germline V and J ends were trimmed by 0 bases and 4 bases, with 10 bases remaining between them. Germline V gene lookup returns CDR1 SQVTM and CDR2 ANQGSEA. This CDR3 is 13 amino acids long. For the CDR3, the DNA is TGCAGCGTTGAAGATTGGGGCAGTTACGAGCAGTACTTC. It specifies CSVEDWGSYEQYF.

V is TRBV12-5 and J is TRBJ2-5, with D tentatively TRBD2 (5 bases). Between the trimmed V and J ends, which lost 5 bases and 1 base, there was a span of 11 bases. The germline gives CDR1 LGHNT, CDR2 FRNRAP. The length of the CDR3 is 14 residues. Written as DNA, the CDR3 is TGTGCTAGTGGTCCAGGACTTGGCCAAGAGACCCAGTACTTC. Translation gives CASGPGLGQETQYF.

This clone was found a few times. The chain recombines TRBV3-1 (or the pseudogene TRBV3-2) with TRBJ1-3; 9 bases agree with TRBD1. Trimming cost V 6 bases and J 4 bases; bases outside gene matches: 7. The CDR3 is made up of 15 amino acids. Germline lookup yields CDR1 LGHDT and CDR2 YNNKEL (reference sequence). In nucleotides, the CDR3 is TGTGCCAGCAGTTACAGGGGGCTGAGGGGAAACACCATATATTTT. Translation: CASSYRGLRGNTIYF.

This clone was seen more than once but under ten times. The chain has TRBV5-4 and TRBJ1-1, with 8 positions matching TRBD1. CDR3 length: 14 residues. Trimming took 4 bases from V and 11 from J; bases not matched to a gene: 13. Per the germline V gene, CDR1 is SGHNT and CDR2 is YYREEE (reference sequence). The CDR3 nucleotides read TGTGCCAGCAGCCAGACAGGGGCCTCCGAACAGGCTTTCTTT. Its protein product is CASSQTGASEQAFF.

The rearrangement links TRBV3-1 (or the pseudogene TRBV3-2) to TRBJ2-1, with 12 bases identical to TRBD2. There are 16 residues in the CDR3. With 0 bases clipped from V and 7 bases from J, the junction kept 4 bases outside the gene matches. CDR1 LGHDT and CDR2 YNNKEL come from the germline V gene (reference sequence). CDR3 sequence (DNA): TGTGCCAGCAGCCAAGATCTGGGGACTAGCGGGAATGAGCAGTTCTTC. As protein: CASSQDLGTSGNEQFF.

This chain connects TRBV2 to TRBJ1-4; 7 nucleotides line up with TRBD1. J was trimmed by 0 bases and V by 3 bases; bases with no gene match: 1. CDR3 length: 15 residues. Germline loops: CDR1 SNHLY, CDR2 FYNNEI. The CDR3 region is CASSDTGATNEKLFF. The CDR3 DNA reads TGTGCCAGCAGTGACACAGGGGCAACTAATGAAAAACTGTTTTTT.

The chain recombines TRBV18 with TRBJ1-1, with a tentative D call TRBD1 (6 bases). The CDR3 is 15 residues long. V was pared by 5 bases and J by 1 base, with 14 bases between. The germline V gene encodes CDR1 KGHSH and CDR2 LQKENI. This CDR3 reads CASSSSGTPNTEAFF. In DNA form, the CDR3 reads TGTGCCAGCTCATCTTCCGGGACACCGAACACTGAAGCTTTCTTT.

The V and J genes are TRBV7-3 and TRBJ1-1; TRBD1 aligns across 9 bases. The junction had 13 bases not matched to a gene; V was cut back by 5 bases and J by 6 bases. The CDR3 contains 16 residues. Germline V gene data show CDR1 as SGHTA and CDR2 as FQGTGA. The chain's CDR3 is CASSLTGTGRSAEAFF. For the CDR3, the DNA is TGTGCCAGCAGCCTCACCGGGACAGGGAGGAGCGCTGAAGCTTTCTTT.

This sequence joins TRBV7-3 and TRBJ2-1; TRBD2 agrees at 9 bases. The CDR3 extends over 14 amino acids. V shed 8 bases and J 9 bases; nucleotides not matched to a gene: 11. From germline, CDR1 is SGHTA and CDR2 FQGTGA. CDR3: CASSRRGGPTEQFF. The CDR3 region has the DNA TGTGCCAGCTCTCGGCGGGGGGGCCCGACTGAGCAGTTCTTC.